Below are 12 T cell receptor beta chains sequenced from a single sample in a study of OX40 agonist ivuxolimab in advanced cancers. The assay was immunoSEQ multiplex PCR, and TCRdb's table has in-frame clones only and misses some. The sample yields 65,000 to 95,000 clones, 65% to 85% seen once. The input for sequencing was CD4+ or CD8+ T cells sorted from blood, taken in a trial of the OX40 agonist ivuxolimab. These receptors originate from an adult with an advanced solid tumor such as melanoma, head and neck, liver or kidney cancer.

The J gene is TRBJ2-7, the V gene TRBV7-9; TRBD2 agrees at 7 bases. The trim removed 5 bases at V and 2 bases at J, leaving 3 bases unmatched. In germline, CDR1 is SEHNR, CDR2 FQNEAQ (reference sequence). CDR3 length: 13 residues. CDR3: CASSRSGTYEQYF. In DNA, the CDR3 is TGTGCCAGCAGCCGGAGCGGGACCTACGAGCAGTACTTC.

The chain uses TRBV29-1 and TRBJ2-2; 8 bases match TRBD1. V was pared by 7 bases and J by 0 bases, with 4 bases of the junction left unmatched. The CDR3 covers 14 residues. Germline V CDR1 and CDR2: SQVTM, ANQGSEA. This chain's CDR3 is CSAGQGTNTGELFF. The CDR3 DNA follows: TGCAGCGCCGGACAGGGAACGAACACCGGGGAGCTGTTTTTT.

V usage is TRBV6-5 and J usage is TRBJ2-3, with D possibly matching TRBD1 (6 bases). Trimming cost V 6 bases and J 1 base, with 11 bases left between them. Germline V lookup: CDR1 MNHEY, CDR2 SVGAGI. CDR3 length equals 14 residues. The CDR3: CASSRYRGTDTQYF. CDR3 sequence (DNA): TGTGCCAGCAGCCGTTACAGGGGCACAGATACGCAGTATTTT.

The V call is TRBV10-3, the J call TRBJ1-2; TRBD1 agrees at 7 bases. Germline V CDR1 and CDR2: ENHRY, SYGVKD. The CDR3 sequence is 16 residues long. Trimming at V came to 3 bases and at J to 4 bases, leaving 11 bases not matched to a gene. The CDR3: CAISDSGTATTYGYTF. DNA of the CDR3: TGTGCCATCAGTGATTCAGGGACAGCCACAACCTATGGCTACACCTTC.

This sequence joins TRBV11-3 and TRBJ2-2; D gene unclear. Trimming took off 3 bases at V and 1 base at J, with 6 bases between the two ends. CDR1 is SGHNT, CDR2 YENEEA, per germline. The CDR3 consists of 14 residues. The CDR3 here is CASSFYGNTGELFF. The DNA of the CDR3 is TGTGCCAGCAGCTTTTACGGGAACACCGGGGAGCTGTTTTTT.

The rearrangement uses TRBV7-2 and TRBJ2-3; D is perhaps TRBD1 or TRBD2 (6 bases each). Germline V gene data show CDR1 as SGHTA and CDR2 as FQGNSA. Trimming removed 2 bases from V and 6 bases from J, with 15 bases in between. This CDR3 has 15 amino acids. In DNA, the CDR3 is TGTGCCAGCAGCTTATCCCCTTGGGGGGCTGATACGCAGTATTTT. It translates to CASSLSPWGADTQYF.

J is TRBJ1-6 and V is TRBV5-4; possible D gene TRBD1, 5 bases. The CDR3 length is 13 residues. CDR1 and CDR2 (germline): SGHNT, YYREEE (reference sequence). Deletions cut 0 bases from V and 10 bases from J, with 8 bases between. CDR3: CASSLEAGSPLHF. The CDR3 nucleotides are TGTGCCAGCAGCTTGGAGGCAGGGTCACCCCTCCACTTT.

V gene TRBV7-9 combines with J gene TRBJ1-1; D not resolved. CDR1 and CDR2 (germline): SEHNR, FQNEAQ (reference sequence). The length of the CDR3 is 14 residues. Trimming stripped 1 base from V and 6 bases from J, with 12 bases between. Here the CDR3 reads CASSLEEWAAEAFF. In nucleotides, the CDR3 is TGTGCCAGCAGCTTAGAAGAGTGGGCGGCTGAAGCTTTCTTT. The full variable domain, with the rest looked up from reference TRBV7-9 and TRBJ1-1, is DTGVSQNPRHKITKRGQNVTFRCDPISEHNRLYWYRQTLGQGPEFLTYFQNEAQLEKSRLLSDRFSAERPKGSFSTLEIQRTEQGDSAMYLCASSLEEWAAEAFFGQGTRLTVV.

V and J are TRBV4-1 and TRBJ2-7, with 11 bases aligning to TRBD1. Trimming cost V 1 base and J 8 bases; bases outside gene matches: 4. CDR3 length equals 14 residues. Germline V gene lookup returns CDR1 MGHRA and CDR2 YSYEKL. CDR3 DNA: TGCGCCAGCAGCCAAGGGGGGACAGGGGGTAAGCAGTACTTC. This codes for CASSQGGTGGKQYF.

This clone showed up just a few times. The chain joins TRBV7-9 to TRBJ1-2; D gene ambiguous. V was trimmed by 2 bases and J by 8 bases, leaving 9 bases between them. CDR3 length equals 12 residues. From germline, CDR1 is SEHNR and CDR2 FQNEAQ (reference sequence). In nucleotides, the CDR3 is TGTGCCAGCAGCTTAAGGGATCCAGGCTACACCTTC. It translates to CASSLRDPGYTF.

The rearrangement links TRBV6-5 to TRBJ1-2; D may be TRBD1 (5 bases). The CDR3 spans 13 residues. Germline V gives CDR1 MNHEY, CDR2 SVGAGI. The germline V and J ends were trimmed by 6 bases and 8 bases, with 16 bases remaining between them. This CDR3 is CASRQPGRRGYTF. CDR3 in DNA: TGTGCCAGCAGACAACCGGGACGCAGGGGCTACACCTTC.

V gene TRBV7-2 combines with J gene TRBJ2-6; 9 nucleotides agree with TRBD1. Germline CDR1 SGHTA, CDR2 FQGNSA. Trimming cost V 6 bases and J 3 bases; bases outside gene matches: 12. The CDR3 extends over 18 amino acids. DNA of the CDR3: TGTGCCAGCAGAGCCCCGGGGGGACAGGGCATTGGGGCCAACGTCCTGACTTTC. Translating gives CASRAPGGQGIGANVLTF.